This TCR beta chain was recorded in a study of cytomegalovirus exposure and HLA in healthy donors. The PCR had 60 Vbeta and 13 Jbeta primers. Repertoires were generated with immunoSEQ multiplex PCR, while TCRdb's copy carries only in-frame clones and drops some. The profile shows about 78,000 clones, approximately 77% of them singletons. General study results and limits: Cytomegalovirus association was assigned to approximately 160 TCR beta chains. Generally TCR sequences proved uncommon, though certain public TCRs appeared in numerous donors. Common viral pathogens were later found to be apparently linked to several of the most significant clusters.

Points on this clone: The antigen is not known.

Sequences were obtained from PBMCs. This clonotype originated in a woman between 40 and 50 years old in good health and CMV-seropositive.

The CDR3 DNA follows: TGCAGCGTTGCTCCGGGAGGTCCAGAGACCCAGTACTTC. Its protein is CSVAPGGPETQYF. V and J are TRBV29-1 and TRBJ2-5; 7 bases agree with TRBD2. The CDR3 totals 13 residues. V shed 4 bases, J shed 4 bases, and the junction held 6 bases outside the gene matches. The germline gives CDR1 SQVTM, CDR2 ANQGSEA.